The 13 T cell receptor beta chains in this list originate from one sample, sequenced in a study of radiotherapy plus CTLA-4 blockade in lung cancer. Data came from immunoSEQ multiplex PCR; TCRdb stores just in-frame clones and leaves some out. The table has 40,000 or so clones, roughly 70% seen once. The source material was peripheral blood, sampled from a patient treated with radiotherapy plus ipilimumab. The receptors here all came from a human donor with non-small cell lung cancer who had stable disease on radiotherapy plus ipilimumab.

The chain employs TRBV7-9 and TRBJ1-5; 7 positions match TRBD1. Germline CDR1 is SEHNR and CDR2 is FQNEAQ (reference sequence). V lost 5 bases, J lost 4 bases, and 2 bases stayed unmatched. The CDR3 consists of 13 residues. CDR3 residues: CASSQTGNQPQHF. DNA for the CDR3: TGTGCCAGCAGCCAGACAGGGAATCAGCCCCAGCATTTT.

The genes are TRBV11-3 and TRBJ2-1; 11 positions agree with TRBD2. Trimming cost V 2 bases and J 7 bases; bases outside gene matches: 1. The CDR3 runs 14 residues. The germline CDR1 and CDR2 sequences are SGHNT and YENEEA. The CDR3 spells CASSLTSGGNEQFF. In DNA, the CDR3 is TGTGCCAGCAGCTTAACTAGCGGGGGAAATGAGCAGTTCTTC.

The chain couples TRBV2 to TRBJ1-5, with D hard to call. Germline CDR1 is SNHLY and CDR2 is FYNNEI. This CDR3 has 14 residues. Trimming cost V 3 bases and J 0 bases, with 6 bases left between them. The CDR3 protein is CASSEAYSNQPQHF. CDR3 DNA: TGTGCCAGCAGTGAGGCATATAGCAATCAGCCCCAGCATTTT.

This clone has just a few counts. The chain carries TRBV27 and TRBJ2-2, with D possibly matching TRBD1 (5 bases). The CDR3 spans 12 residues. CDR1 and CDR2 (germline): MNHEY, SMNVEV (reference sequence). Between the trimmed V and J ends, which lost 6 bases and 5 bases, there was a span of 7 bases. The CDR3: CASSQGTGELFF. The CDR3, as DNA: TGTGCCAGCAGCCAGGGTACCGGGGAGCTGTTTTTT.

V is TRBV7-9 and J is TRBJ2-7; D may be TRBD1 (5 bases). The CDR3 sequence is 15 residues long. Trimming removed 5 bases at V and 4 bases at J, with 18 bases between. Germline V CDR1 and CDR2: SEHNR, FQNEAQ (reference sequence). The CDR3 coding sequence is TGTGCCAGCAGCAAGCAACCAGGGATACTTTACGAGCAGTACTTC. This encodes CASSKQPGILYEQYF.

This clone was recorded a few times. The CDR3 reads CASSVHQGPNYGYTF. In DNA, the CDR3 is TGTGCCAGCAGCGTTCATCAGGGCCCCAACTATGGCTACACCTTC. The chain uses TRBV9 and TRBJ1-2; perhaps TRBD1 as D (5 bases). V shed 2 bases and J shed 2 bases, with 13 bases lying between them. Germline CDR1 and CDR2: SGDLS and YYNGEE. The CDR3 contains 15 residues.

V gene TRBV7-2 combines with J gene TRBJ2-1, with D perhaps matching TRBD1 (6 bases). Deletions cut 3 bases from V and 3 bases from J, with 9 bases between. CDR1 and CDR2 (germline): SGHTA, FQGNSA. The CDR3 is 14 amino acids. The CDR3 sequence: CASSLRGGYNEQFF. The DNA of the CDR3 is TGTGCCAGCAGCTTGAGAGGGGGCTACAATGAGCAGTTCTTC.

The V call is TRBV29-1, the J call TRBJ1-2, with a possible D match to TRBD1 (6 bases). V shed 6 bases and J shed 1 base, with 9 bases lying between them. There are 12 residues in the CDR3. CDR1 and CDR2 from the germline V gene are SQVTM and ANQGSEA. The CDR3 protein is CSVGQRNYGYTF. Written as DNA, the CDR3 is TGCAGCGTCGGACAGCGTAACTATGGCTACACCTTC.

This clone came up a few times. The rearrangement links TRBV28 to TRBJ2-7; weak D call: TRBD2 (6 bases). The CDR3 extends over 13 amino acids. Germline CDR1 MDHEN, CDR2 SYDVKM. The germline V and J ends were trimmed by 8 bases and 0 bases, with 11 bases remaining between them. The CDR3 bases are TGTGCCAGCCTCGGGACTTACTCCTACGAGCAGTACTTC. Its translation: CASLGTYSYEQYF. Full variable domain (missing parts from reference TRBV28 and TRBJ2-7): DVKVTQSSRYLVKRTGEKVFLECVQDMDHENMFWYRQDPGLGLRLIYFSYDVKMKEKGDIPEGYSVSREKKERFSLILESASTNQTSMYLCASLGTYSYEQYFGPGTRLTVT.

The rearrangement joins TRBV5-1 to TRBJ2-7; D may be TRBD2 (6 bases). CDR3 length: 12 amino acids. Germline V gene sequence: CDR1 SGHRS, CDR2 YFSETQ. V gave up 7 bases and J gave up 6 bases, with 14 bases separating them. CDR3 in amino acids: CASGGTAGEQYF. CDR3 coding DNA: TGCGCCAGCGGGGGGACGGCCGGCGAGCAGTACTTC. The full variable domain, rest sourced from reference TRBV5-1 and TRBJ2-7, is KAGVTQTPRYLIKTRGQQVTLSCSPISGHRSVSWYQQTPGQGLQFLFEYFSETQRNKGNFPGRFSGRQFSNSRSEMNVSTLELGDSALYLCASGGTAGEQYFGPGTRLTVT.

The V and J genes are TRBV18 and TRBJ2-5; TRBD1 aligns across 8 bases. The CDR3 has 16 amino acids. Germline assignment: CDR1 KGHSH and CDR2 LQKENI. V shed 5 bases, J shed 4 bases, and the junction held 12 bases outside the gene matches. The CDR3 here is CASSRSQGARRETQYF. CDR3 DNA sequence: TGTGCCAGCTCAAGATCCCAGGGGGCGAGGAGAGAGACCCAGTACTTC. Combining the CDR3 with reference TRBV18 and TRBJ2-5 gives the whole variable domain NAGVMQNPRHLVRRRGQEARLRCSPMKGHSHVYWYRQLPEEGLKFMVYLQKENIIDESGMPKERFSAEFPKEGPSILRIQQVVRGDSAAYFCASSRSQGARRETQYFGPGTRLLVL.

The rearrangement uses TRBV30 and TRBJ1-5, with a tentative D call TRBD1 (5 bases). With 0 bases removed from V and 6 bases from J, the gap between germline ends came to 12 bases. There are 14 residues in the CDR3. Germline CDR1 is GTSNPN and CDR2 is SVGIG (reference sequence). CDR3 sequence (DNA): TGTGCCTGGAGTGTAGGCGGGGGAGGTCAGCCCCAGCATTTT. It is translated as CAWSVGGGGQPQHF.

V gene TRBV2 combines with J gene TRBJ2-7; D is perhaps TRBD2 (5 bases). The CDR3 sequence is 11 residues long. V shed 7 bases and J shed 7 bases, with 11 bases lying between them. From germline, CDR1 is SNHLY and CDR2 FYNNEI. The CDR3 region is CASTQTGEQYF. The CDR3 DNA is TGTGCCAGCACCCAGACGGGGGAGCAGTACTTC.